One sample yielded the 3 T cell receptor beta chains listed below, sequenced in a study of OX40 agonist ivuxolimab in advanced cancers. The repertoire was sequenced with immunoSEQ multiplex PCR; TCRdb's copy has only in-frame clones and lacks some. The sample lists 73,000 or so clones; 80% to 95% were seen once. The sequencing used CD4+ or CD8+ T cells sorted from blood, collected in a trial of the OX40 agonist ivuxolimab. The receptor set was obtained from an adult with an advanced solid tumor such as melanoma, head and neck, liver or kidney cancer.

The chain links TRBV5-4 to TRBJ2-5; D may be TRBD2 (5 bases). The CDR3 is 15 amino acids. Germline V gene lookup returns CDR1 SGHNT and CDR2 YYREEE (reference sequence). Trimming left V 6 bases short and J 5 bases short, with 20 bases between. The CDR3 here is CASIERPAVGETQYF. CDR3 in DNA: TGTGCCAGCATCGAGAGACCAGCGGTGGGGGAGACCCAGTACTTC.

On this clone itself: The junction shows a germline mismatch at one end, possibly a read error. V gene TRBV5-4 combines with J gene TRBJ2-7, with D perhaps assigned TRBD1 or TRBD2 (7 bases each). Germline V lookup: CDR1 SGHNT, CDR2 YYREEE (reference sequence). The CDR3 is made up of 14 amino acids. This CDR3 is CASSRDREKKSGDF. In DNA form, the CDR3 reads TGTGCCAGCAGCCGCGACAGGGAGAAAAAAAGCGGGGACTTC.

Written as DNA, the CDR3 is TGCGCCAGCAGCTTGGACAGGGGGCAGGACGCTTTCTTT. This gives the protein CASSLDRGQDAFF. V is TRBV5-1 and J is TRBJ1-1; 9 nucleotides match TRBD1. The CDR3 covers 13 residues. Germline values: CDR1 SGHRS, CDR2 YFSETQ. V lost 0 bases, J lost 11 bases, and 5 bases stayed unmatched.